This T cell receptor beta chain was found in a study of T cell clonality in common variable immunodeficiency. Study-level points and caveats: Patient heterogeneity in the CVID cohort limited correlations between repertoire features and clinical complications. Common variable immunodeficiency TCR beta sequences reportedly had fewer deletions and N-nucleotide insertions.

Germline values: CDR1 SNHLY, CDR2 FYNNEI. V shed 4 bases and J shed 6 bases, with 16 bases lying between them. This CDR3 region has 15 residues. CVID subjects were around 16 female and some 27 male, aged 9 to 64. Patients and controls were mostly of Caucasian heritage. CVID subjects had received replacement immunoglobulin for at least one year. About this clone: What it recognizes is unknown. The observed sequence ends 3 residues before the CDR3 terminus, with the missing tail filled in from the germline J gene.

Libraries were prepared by immunoSEQ multiplex PCR; TCRdb keeps only in-frame clonotypes and omits some of them. The repertoire shows roughly 12,000 clones, none seen only once; the top ten take around 7%. The sequencing input was peripheral blood mononuclear cells. This receptor was obtained from a human donor with common variable immunodeficiency. The chain links TRBV2 to TRBJ1-5; TRBD1 might be the D (6 bases). The chain's CDR3 is CASSGDGRGFQPQHF. The part of the CDR3 DNA that was read is TGTGCCAGCAGTGGTGATGGCAGGGGATTTCAGCCC.